This T cell receptor beta chain was retrieved from a study of blood T cell repertoires in COVID-19. About the research overall: The study drew acute and convalescent COVID-19 samples from the United States, Italy and Spain. T cells, B-cell-depleted T cells, or PBMCs supplied cDNA or gDNA.

How the authors handled the data: Amplification of reference gene primers provided the estimated nucleated cell counts. Method: immunoSEQ multiplex PCR; TCRdb's copy keeps in-frame clones and lacks some. V, J and clone size derive from that table, while D and trimming were established from the DNA sequence. The sample yields 29,000 or so clones, about three quarters seen once. The germline gives CDR1 LGHDT, CDR2 YNNKEL (reference sequence). The CDR3 contains 18 residues. V trimming: 1 base; J trimming: 4 bases; junction bases outside the gene matches: 15. This chain links TRBV3-1 (or the pseudogene TRBV3-2) with TRBJ1-2, with 7 bases matching TRBD1. This clonotype was sampled from a woman between 65 and 79 years old with active or convalescent COVID-19. Sequencing input: peripheral blood. CDR3 in amino acids: CASSQVWTGTDPAYGYTF. As DNA, the CDR3 is TGTGCCAGCAGCCAAGTCTGGACGGGGACAGACCCAGCCTATGGCTACACCTTC.